Listed below are T cell receptor beta chains from one sample, sequenced in a study of response to subunit inactivated influenza vaccine. Each CDR3 protein gets one entry after TCRdb re-called the RT-PCR reads with MiXCR. The data show roughly 630,000 distinct CDR3 sequences, 14% seen once. This sample comprised PBMCs from blood, obtained around 14 days before vaccination. These TCRs come from a man aged 50-60 years who received an inactivated influenza vaccine. Both conserved end residues are part of each CDR3. A D gene is named only where the DNA matches it firmly. Size values are once, few and many counts, or a class for expanded clones, and some rows have none.

>TRBJ2-7|few|TRBV5-1|.
CASSLAPGRRGNEQYF
TGCGCCAGCAGCTTGGCCCCAGGACGCCGCGGGAACGAGCAGTACTTC
>TRBJ1-2|few|TRBV11-2|.
CASSPTGLGSGYTF
TGTGCCAGCAGCCCGACAGGATTGGGCAGCGGCTACACCTTC
>TRBJ2-5|.|TRBV9|.
CASSVLGGQRETQYF
TGTGCCAGCAGCGTTTTGGGGGGGCAAAGAGAGACCCAGTACTTC
>TRBJ2-6|.|TRBV4-3|.
CASSQDDSGANVLTF
TGCGCCAGCAGCCAAGACGACTCTGGGGCCAACGTCCTGACTTTC
>TRBJ2-5|many|TRBV5-1|TRBD2
CASSSGGGETQYF
TGCGCCAGCAGCTCGGGGGGTGGAGAGACCCAGTACTTC
>TRBJ2-3|few|TRBV7-8|TRBD2
CASSPSGYTDTQYF
TGTGCCAGCAGCCCTAGCGGGTACACAGATACGCAGTATTTT
>TRBJ1-3|few|TRBV18|.
CASSPLSDWSSGNTIYF
TGTGCCAGCTCACCTCTATCCGACTGGAGCTCTGGAAACACCATATATTTT
>TRBJ2-5|few|TRBV5-5|TRBD1
CASSKDRTLVTQYF
TGTGCCAGCAGCAAGGACAGGACATTAGTGACCCAGTACTTC
>TRBJ2-1|.|TRBV20-1|TRBD2
CSATRAGGPYNEQFF
TGCAGTGCCACCAGAGCGGGGGGGCCCTACAATGAGCAGTTCTTC
>TRBJ2-7|.|TRBV4-2|.
CASSQEPATGVYEQYF
TGTGCCAGCAGCCAAGAGCCGGCCACTGGGGTCTACGAGCAGTACTTC
>TRBJ2-1|many|TRBV25-1|TRBD2
CASIEREGANEQFF
TGTGCCAGCATCGAGCGGGAGGGGGCCAATGAGCAGTTCTTC
>TRBJ2-2|many|TRBV12-3/TRBV12-4|.
CASSSLMNTGELFF
TGTGCCAGCAGTTCTCTGATGAACACCGGGGAGCTGTTTTTT
>TRBJ2-3|.|TRBV10-3|.
CAIRSRGSTDTQYF
TGTGCCATCAGGTCGAGGGGTTCCACAGATACGCAGTATTTT
>TRBJ2-1|few|TRBV7-2|.
CASSLERPRNEQFF
TGTGCCAGCAGCTTAGAGCGGCCACGCAATGAGCAGTTCTTC
>TRBJ1-2|.|TRBV29-1|.
CSVRQTARHGYTF
TGCAGCGTTCGACAGACTGCTCGGCATGGCTACACCTTC
>TRBJ2-2|.|TRBV7-9|TRBD1
CASSLAGQGYTGELFF
TGTGCCAGCAGCTTAGCGGGACAGGGTTACACCGGGGAGCTGTTTTTT
>TRBJ1-5|.|TRBV3-1|TRBD1
CASSQGTGRGNQPQHF
TGTGCCAGCAGCCAAGGGACAGGGCGCGGCAATCAGCCCCAGCATTTT
>TRBJ2-1|many|TRBV5-1|.
CASSLTGTFGEQFF
TGCGCCAGCAGCTTGACCGGGACATTCGGTGAGCAGTTCTTC
>TRBJ2-2|many|TRBV5-1|.
CASSSAGGTGELFF
TGCGCCAGCAGCTCGGCAGGGGGGACCGGGGAGCTGTTTTTT
>TRBJ2-7|.|TRBV6-2/TRBV6-3|TRBD1
CASQRRTGPYEQYF
TGTGCCAGCCAGCGGCGGACAGGCCCCTACGAGCAGTACTTC
>TRBJ2-7|.|TRBV6-2/TRBV6-3|.
CASTDIPTYEQYF
TGTGCCAGCACCGACATTCCGACATACGAGCAGTACTTC
>TRBJ2-2|.|TRBV5-5|.
CASSLDSLGDTGELFF
TGTGCCAGCAGCTTGGACAGTCTGGGGGACACCGGGGAGCTGTTTTTT
>TRBJ2-7|.|TRBV7-2|.
CASSGGRGTAYEQYF
TGTGCCAGCAGCGGAGGGAGGGGGACAGCCTACGAGCAGTACTTC
>TRBJ2-7|.|TRBV9|.
CASSVWDQGWLYF
TGTGCCAGCAGCGTATGGGACCAAGGCTGGCTGTACTTC
>TRBJ2-7|.|TRBV20-1|.
CSAIRSGGLDEQYF
TGCAGTGCTATACGAAGTGGGGGCCTGGACGAGCAGTACTTC
>TRBJ2-1|few|TRBV4-2|TRBD2
CASSQVGGGPYNEQFF
TGTGCCAGCAGCCAAGTGGGCGGGGGGCCCTACAATGAGCAGTTCTTC
>TRBJ2-3|few|TRBV28|.
CASSGLSEGRQYF
TGTGCCAGCAGTGGCCTTTCCGAGGGTAGGCAGTATTTT
>TRBJ2-5|.|TRBV2|.
CASSESGPQETQYF
TGTGCCAGCAGTGAGTCAGGGCCCCAAGAGACCCAGTACTTC
>TRBJ2-2|many|TRBV9|.
CASSVGGGRTGELFF
TGTGCCAGCAGCGTTGGAGGGGGGCGGACCGGGGAGCTGTTTTTT
>TRBJ2-7|few|TRBV14|.
CASSQARYEQYF
TGTGCCAGCAGCCAAGCTCGGTACGAGCAGTACTTC
>TRBJ2-1|many|TRBV12-3/TRBV12-4|TRBD2
CASSQLADYNEQFF
TGTGCCAGCTCCCAGCTAGCGGACTACAATGAGCAGTTCTTC
>TRBJ1-5|.|TRBV20-1|.
CSARPGRAIINQPQHF
TGCAGTGCTAGGCCCGGACGAGCAATCATCAATCAGCCCCAGCATTTT
>TRBJ2-1|.|TRBV18|TRBD2
CASSPPTSGRGTEQFF
TGTGCCAGCTCACCACCGACTAGCGGGAGGGGAACTGAGCAGTTCTTC
>TRBJ1-2|.|TRBV4-2|.
CASSPHGAQFVGYTF
TGTGCCAGCAGCCCCCACGGTGCCCAATTTGTGGGCTACACCTTC
>TRBJ1-2|.|TRBV5-4|.
CASRGDGANYGYTF
TGTGCCAGCAGAGGGGACGGAGCTAACTATGGCTACACCTTC
>TRBJ1-2|.|TRBV11-1|.
CASSSSGAYGTSNYGYTF
TGTGCCAGCAGCTCCTCTGGGGCATATGGAACCTCTAACTATGGCTACACCTTC
>TRBJ2-7|few|TRBV28|.
CASSLSPGSAYEQYF
TGTGCCAGCAGTTTATCGCCAGGGTCGGCCTACGAGCAGTACTTC
>TRBJ2-1|.|TRBV7-8|.
CASSLVSFRNTSSYNEQFF
TGTGCCAGCAGCTTAGTTTCCTTCCGAAATACGAGCTCCTACAATGAGCAGTTCTTC
>TRBJ2-2|.|TRBV7-6|TRBD2
CASSPGLAGGVGELFF
TGTGCCAGCAGCCCAGGACTAGCGGGAGGCGTCGGGGAGCTGTTTTTT
>TRBJ1-1|.|TRBV2|.
CASREKWSNTEAFF
TGTGCCAGCAGAGAAAAGTGGTCGAACACTGAAGCTTTCTTT
>TRBJ1-1|many|TRBV7-6|.
CASSLQPQTVLGTEAFF
TGTGCCAGCAGCTTACAACCCCAGACAGTTTTGGGGACTGAAGCTTTCTTT
>TRBJ2-7|many|TRBV5-1|.
CASSLDPESVVREQYF
TGCGCCAGCAGCTTGGATCCTGAATCCGTAGTGAGGGAGCAGTACTTC